This T cell receptor beta chain was observed in a study of blood T cell repertoires in COVID-19. Original methodology: Scientists estimated how many nucleated cells there were by amplifying reference gene primers. TCRdb's copy holds only in-frame clones and misses some; the assay was immunoSEQ multiplex PCR. The DNA gave D and trimming, while V, J and clone size come from that table. The sample carries 170,000 or so clones, 85% to 90% recorded once. The sample taken for sequencing was peripheral blood. The clonotype was recovered from a man aged 35-49 years with active or convalescent COVID-19.

The CDR3 loop reads CASGSRPREDSNQPQHF. As DNA, the CDR3 is TGTGCTAGTGGTTCCCGGCCCAGGGAAGATAGCAATCAGCCCCAGCATTTT. This chain joins TRBV12-5 and TRBJ1-5, with D tentatively TRBD1 (5 bases). The CDR3 contains 17 residues. Trimming pared 4 bases from V and 0 bases from J, leaving 16 bases between. Germline assignment: CDR1 LGHNT and CDR2 FRNRAP.